This T cell receptor beta chain was identified in a study of Graves' ophthalmopathy and Graves' hyperthyroidism. This clonotype appeared many times. There are 14 residues in the CDR3. The germline CDR1 and CDR2 sequences are KGHDR and SFDVKD. With 3 bases clipped from V and 8 bases from J, the junction kept 7 bases outside the gene matches. CDR3 regions of TCR beta were amplified from RNA transcripts. HTBI-primed RT-PCR formed the first round, and a multiplex PCR formed the second. One entry per CDR3 protein results from TCRdb running MiXCR on the multiplex PCR reads. The sample lists around 1.1 million distinct CDR3 sequences, about 40% occurring once. Hyperthyroidism was new, under 2 months, in patients aged 18 to 65.

The sequenced sample was peripheral blood or thyroid tissue (not recorded which). The receptor was derived from an adult man with Graves' hyperthyroidism. V usage is TRBV24-1 and J usage is TRBJ1-2, with 8 bases identical to TRBD1. The CDR3 DNA reads TGTGCCACCAGTGATCGGGACAGGACCAAAGGCTACACCTTC. Translating it yields CATSDRDRTKGYTF.